This section outlines one T cell receptor (beta chain) sequence together with its context. The germline CDR1 and CDR2 sequences are GTSNPN and SVGIG (reference sequence). The CDR3 covers 14 residues. After removal of 3 bases from V and 7 bases from J, the junction contained 10 bases not matched to a gene. As originally analysed: Scientists estimated how many nucleated cells there were by amplifying reference gene primers. TCRdb keeps only in-frame clones here, not all; method: immunoSEQ multiplex PCR. From that table come the V and J calls and clone size; the DNA was used to work out D and trimming. The sample has 80,000 or so clones, roughly 80% seen once. The source of the sample is a study of blood T cell repertoires in COVID-19.

The V call is TRBV30, the J call TRBJ1-2; 8 bases line up with TRBD1. The origin of this receptor is a woman in her fifties or sixties with acute or convalescent COVID-19. Sequenced sample: peripheral blood. CDR3 coding DNA: TGTGCCTGGAGGCTTCAGGGGGCGGCAAGTGGCTACACCTTC. Translating gives CAWRLQGAASGYTF. Full variable domain (outside the CDR3, taken from reference TRBV30 and TRBJ1-2): SQTIHQWPATLVQPVGSPLSLECTVEGTSNPNLYWYRQAAGRGLQLLFYSVGIGQISSEVPQNLSASRPQDRQFILSSKKLLLSDSGFYLCAWRLQGAASGYTFGSGTRLTVV.